Following are 10 T cell receptor beta chains from one sample sequenced in a study of somatic mutations in cytotoxic T cells in rheumatoid arthritis. Here immunoSEQ multiplex PCR was the method, and the copy in TCRdb shows in-frame clones only, minus some. The profile shows 12,000 to 15,000 clones, around 72% of them singletons. Sequenced material: CD8+ T cells sorted from blood. Receptors were obtained from an adult with rheumatoid arthritis.

This sequence joins TRBV6-4 and TRBJ2-3; possibly TRBD1 or TRBD2 for D (5 bases each). Germline V gene data show CDR1 as MRHNA and CDR2 as SNTAGT. The CDR3 sequence is 14 residues long. Trimming removed 9 bases from V and 2 bases from J, with 15 bases in between. CDR3 DNA sequence: TGTGCCAGTTCGAGAGGGGAAGACACAGATACGCAGTATTTT. Residues: CASSRGEDTDTQYF.

The chain uses TRBV4-1 and TRBJ1-1; D gene uncertain. CDR3 length: 13 amino acids. CDR1 MGHRA and CDR2 YSYEKL come from the germline V gene. The V and J ends lost 1 base and 5 bases respectively, with 8 bases between them. The chain's CDR3 is CASSQGWGTEAFF. The CDR3 region has the DNA TGCGCCAGCAGCCAAGGTTGGGGTACTGAAGCTTTCTTT.

This clone has just a few counts. The chain employs TRBV14 and TRBJ1-2, with D perhaps matching TRBD1 (6 bases). Germline values: CDR1 SGHDN, CDR2 FVKESK. This CDR3 spans 14 amino acids. With 4 bases removed from V and 6 bases from J, the gap between germline ends came to 15 bases. The CDR3 coding sequence is TGTGCCAGCAGCCCGACGCGGGGGGCCCATGGCTACACCTTC. Translated, it gives CASSPTRGAHGYTF.

This chain uses TRBV6-1 with TRBJ1-3; D gene uncertain. The ends were cut back, 2 bases at V and 0 bases at J, with 14 bases in the middle. The CDR3 length is 17 residues. Germline V gene sequence: CDR1 MNHNS, CDR2 SASEGT. The CDR3 DNA is TGTGCCAGCAGTGAACGGGGTGCAACCAACTCTGGAAACACCATATATTTT. This sequence encodes CASSERGATNSGNTIYF.

This clone is a singleton in its sample. This sequence joins TRBV7-9 and TRBJ1-4; 11 nucleotides agree with TRBD1. CDR1 and CDR2 from the germline V gene are SEHNR and FQNEAQ (reference sequence). This CDR3 spans 15 amino acids. The trim removed 3 bases at V and 7 bases at J, leaving 4 bases unmatched. The CDR3 bases are TGTGCCAGCAGCTTCCCCGGGACAGGGGGTGAAAAACTGTTTTTT. Encoded protein: CASSFPGTGGEKLFF.

This sequence joins TRBV7-2 and TRBJ2-1; D call uncertain. In germline, CDR1 is SGHTA, CDR2 FQGNSA. The CDR3 covers 17 residues. The ends were cut back, 1 base at V and 3 bases at J, with 16 bases in the middle. This CDR3 reads CASSLDSSGISYNEQFF. The CDR3 DNA is TGTGCCAGCAGCTTAGATTCCTCCGGCATTAGCTACAATGAGCAGTTCTTC. Full variable domain (outside the CDR3, taken from reference TRBV7-2 and TRBJ2-1): GAGVSQSPSNKVTEKGKDVELRCDPISGHTALYWYRQSLGQGLEFLIYFQGNSAPDKSGLPSDRFSAERTGGSVSTLTIQRTQQEDSAVYLCASSLDSSGISYNEQFFGPGTRLTVL.

This sequence joins TRBV7-9 and TRBJ2-3; TRBD2 might be the D (5 bases). CDR3 size: 12 residues. From germline, CDR1 is SEHNR and CDR2 FQNEAQ (reference sequence). V gave up 1 base and J gave up 9 bases, with 8 bases separating them. The CDR3 spells CASSLDGVTQYF. The CDR3 DNA reads TGTGCCAGCAGCTTAGACGGGGTCACGCAGTATTTT.

Only one count was recorded for this clone. The chain is built from TRBV4-1 and TRBJ1-5; maybe TRBD1 (5 bases). V was shortened by 0 bases and J by 2 bases, with 8 bases between the two germline ends. The CDR3 has 15 residues. From germline, CDR1 is MGHRA and CDR2 YSYEKL. The CDR3 region has the DNA TGCGCCAGCAGCCAAGAGGACAACGGCAATCAGCCCCAGCATTTT. Translated, it gives CASSQEDNGNQPQHF.

The chain employs TRBV7-9 and TRBJ2-1; TRBD1 might be the D (6 bases). V lost 3 bases and J lost 7, with 22 bases in between. This CDR3 contains 17 residues. CDR1 is SEHNR and CDR2 is FQNEAQ in the germline V gene (reference sequence). CDR3 nucleotide sequence: TGTGCCAGCAGCTTGTTAACACGGGACACCAATGGGAATGAGCAGTTCTTC. This sequence encodes CASSLLTRDTNGNEQFF.

CDR3 loop: CASSVGGGTLSSYNEQFF. CDR3 bases: TGTGCCAGCAGCGTAGGCGGGGGGACACTTAGCTCCTACAATGAGCAGTTCTTC. This chain links TRBV9 with TRBJ2-1; TRBD2 aligns across 8 bases. This CDR3 region has 18 residues. V gave up 0 bases and J gave up 0 bases; unmatched junction bases: 8. The germline gives CDR1 SGDLS, CDR2 YYNGEE.